This paragraph covers one TCR beta chain sequence. Its antigen is as yet unknown. These data are taken from a study of cytomegalovirus exposure and HLA in healthy donors. Measured with immunoSEQ multiplex PCR; TCRdb has only the in-frame clones, and not every one. In the table there are under 150,000 clones, 70% to 90% of which are singletons. Study results and limitations: The tendency of first-cohort TCR clusters to co-occur in the 90 to 150 validation repertoires was the finding of a later analysis.

The origin of this receptor is a woman aged 25-40 years in good health and CMV-seronegative. Material: PBMCs.

The CDR3 loop reads CASSEARGGRTGNNSPLHF. CDR3 DNA: TGTGCCAGCAGTGAAGCGCGGGGGGGTCGGACAGGAAATAATTCACCCCTCCACTTT. The chain is built from TRBV6-1 and TRBJ1-6; 7 bases fit TRBD1. The trim removed 0 bases at V and 5 bases at J, leaving 13 bases unmatched. The CDR3 totals 19 residues. Germline CDR1 MNHNS, CDR2 SASEGT.